Below, one T cell receptor (beta chain) is given with its context. The germline V gene encodes CDR1 MNHEY and CDR2 SVGAGI. The CDR3 sequence is 15 residues long. Trimming cost V 6 bases and J 0 bases, with 12 bases left between them. The sample is drawn from a study of blood T cell repertoires in COVID-19. Study at large: Donors in the United States, Italy and Spain gave samples during acute or convalescent COVID-19. PBMCs, B-cell-depleted T cells, or T cells were the source of the cDNA or gDNA that made up the material.

As handled by the study authors: Researchers report that nucleated cell counts were estimated from reference gene primer amplification. Generated by immunoSEQ multiplex PCR, the TCRdb table keeps only in-frame clones and is missing some. That table supplies the V and J calls and clone size; D and trimming were determined from the DNA. The data contain 80,000 to 100,000 clones, approximately 86% of them seen just once; the ten biggest clones take up 20% to 25%. This chain links TRBV6-5 with TRBJ2-1; D may be TRBD2 (6 bases). The sample taken for sequencing was peripheral blood. The clonotype originates from a woman older than 75 in a cohort sampled during active or convalescent COVID-19. CDR3 bases: TGTGCCAGCAGAAGAGCGGGCTCCTCCTACAATGAGCAGTTCTTC. As protein: CASRRAGSSYNEQFF.